These T cell receptor beta chains were read from a single sample in a study of beta chain features in type 1 diabetes. Clones were sequenced by immunoSEQ multiplex PCR, and TCRdb holds only the in-frame ones, with some missing. The sample has approximately 160,000 clones; over 55% are singletons. The sample was naive CD4+ T cells from blood. These receptor sequences come from a man between 25 and 39 years old with type 1 diabetes. Each CDR3 is given with its conserved first and last residue. A D gene is named only where the DNA matches it firmly. Where a row states a size, it is once, few, many or the class of an expanded clone; other rows omit it.

TRBJ2-1 | few | . | TRBV29-1 | TGCAGCGTTGAAACCCCTCAGGCTGTGCAGTTCTTC | CSVETPQAVQFF
TRBJ1-1 | . | . | TRBV9 | TGTGCCAGCAGCGTAGCGGAGAGCACTGAAGCTTTCTTT | CASSVAESTEAFF
TRBJ2-7 | . | . | TRBV28 | TGTGCCAGCAGTTTATCTCCAGGGATGGCCCAGCAGTACTTC | CASSLSPGMAQQYF
TRBJ2-7 | . | . | TRBV10-3 | TGTGCCATCAGTGAGGCACACTCCTACGAGCAGTACTTC | CAISEAHSYEQYF
TRBJ2-3 | . | . | TRBV20-1 | TGCAGTGCTAGGGGAACAGATACGCAGTATTTT | CSARGTDTQYF
TRBJ2-6 | . | . | TRBV15 | TGTGCCACCAGCAGAGATCAGGTCTCTGGGGCCAACGTCCTGACTTTC | CATSRDQVSGANVLTF
TRBJ2-7 | . | TRBD1 | TRBV19 | TGTGCCAGTAGCGACAGGGTCGAGCAGTACTTC | CASSDRVEQYF
TRBJ1-2 | few | TRBD1 | TRBV2 | TGTGCCAGCAGGGGACAGGCTAACTATGGCTACACCTTC | CASRGQANYGYTF
TRBJ2-7 | . | . | TRBV25-1 | TGTGCCAGCAGTGAAGGAGGTTACGAGCAGTACTTC | CASSEGGYEQYF
TRBJ2-5 | . | . | TRBV7-9 | TGTGCCAGCAGCTTAGGCGGACAAGGCCAGGAGACCCAGTACTTC | CASSLGGQGQETQYF
TRBJ2-1 | . | TRBD2 | TRBV5-4 | TGTGCCAGCAGCGGCGGACTAGCGGGGGGACTCTACAATGAGCAGTTCTTC | CASSGGLAGGLYNEQFF
TRBJ2-1 | few | . | TRBV7-9 | TGTGCCAGCAGCTTCTACAATGAGCAGTTCTTC | CASSFYNEQFF
TRBJ2-7 | few | . | TRBV30 | TGTGCCTGGAGTGTACACTTCTACGAGCAGTACTTC | CAWSVHFYEQYF
TRBJ2-7 | . | TRBD1 | TRBV27 | TGTGCCAGCAGTCTCTGGACAGGGTCCTACGAGCAGTACTTC | CASSLWTGSYEQYF
TRBJ1-1 | few | TRBD1 | TRBV29-1 | TGCAGCGTCCTGGGACAGGGGAACACTGAAGCTTTCTTT | CSVLGQGNTEAFF
TRBJ2-7 | . | . | TRBV25-1 | TGTGCCAGCAGTGAATTAGGGGATGGGATTGGGCAGTACTTC | CASSELGDGIGQYF
TRBJ1-2 | . | TRBD1 | TRBV30 | TGTGCCTGGAGTGGACAGGGTCCCGACCTTAACTATGGCTACACCTTC | CAWSGQGPDLNYGYTF
TRBJ1-2 | . | TRBD1 | TRBV29-1 | TGCAGCGCTCCCGGACAGGGCAACTATGGCTACACCTTC | CSAPGQGNYGYTF
TRBJ2-3 | . | . | TRBV14 | TGTGCCAGCAGCCAACTCCCAGATACGCAGTATTTT | CASSQLPDTQYF
TRBJ2-3 | . | . | TRBV11-2 | TGTGCCAGCAGCTTAGTCGGGGACTCCACAGATACGCAGTATTTT | CASSLVGDSTDTQYF
TRBJ2-3 | few | . | TRBV29-1 | TGCAGCGTTGAAGGGCGGCAGGGGCCGGATACGCAGTATTTT | CSVEGRQGPDTQYF
TRBJ1-4 | . | . | TRBV2 | TGTGCCAGCAGTGAAAGGACAACTAATGAAAAACTGTTTTTT | CASSERTTNEKLFF
TRBJ1-3 | . | . | TRBV7-2 | TGTGCCAGCAGCTTAGATTCCCGCTCTGGAAACACCATATATTTT | CASSLDSRSGNTIYF
TRBJ2-7 | few | . | TRBV7-2 | TGTGCCAGCAGCCTTCCAACAGGATCCTACGAGCAGTACTTC | CASSLPTGSYEQYF
TRBJ2-3 | . | TRBD1 | TRBV2 | TGTGCCAGCAGGGGGGACAGGGCGAATGCAGATACGCAGTATTTT | CASRGDRANADTQYF
TRBJ2-7 | . | TRBD1 | TRBV13 | TGTGCCAGCAGCCGGACAGGGGTCTACGAGCAGTACTTC | CASSRTGVYEQYF
TRBJ2-3 | . | . | TRBV11-2 | TGTGCCAGCAGCTTACTGCCGACACCCACAGATACGCAGTATTTT | CASSLLPTPTDTQYF
TRBJ1-5 | . | TRBD1 | TRBV18 | TGTGCCAGCTCGCCTGGACAGGGGTTGCGTCCCCAGCATTTT | CASSPGQGLRPQHF
TRBJ2-7 | . | . | TRBV28 | TGTGCCAGCAGTCCTCAGACCCTCCCCCGTCGCGAGCAGTACTTC | CASSPQTLPRREQYF
TRBJ2-2 | . | . | TRBV15 | TGTGCCACCAGCAGAGAACCGAGGGCGAACACCGGGGAGCTGTTTTTT | CATSREPRANTGELFF
TRBJ2-1 | . | . | TRBV18 | TGTGCCAGCTCACCCCTAATGGGGGGAGACAATGAGCAGTTCTTC | CASSPLMGGDNEQFF
TRBJ2-4 | . | . | TRBV29-1 | TGCAGCGTTTTAGGGTTGGGAGCCAAAAACATTCAGTACTTC | CSVLGLGAKNIQYF
TRBJ1-1 | . | . | TRBV30 | TGTGCCTGGAGCAGACCGTGGGACACTGAAGCTTTCTTT | CAWSRPWDTEAFF
TRBJ1-1 | . | . | TRBV25-1 | TGTGCCAGCAGTGCGTTCCCGGGACGGGGGTTTAGGAACACTGAAGCTTTCTTT | CASSAFPGRGFRNTEAFF